These 5 T cell receptor beta chains share one sample of origin, sequenced in a study of shared T cell receptors in the human thymus. TCRdb keeps only in-frame clones here, not all; method: immunoSEQ multiplex PCR. The sample contains a few hundred thousand clones, around 95% of which appear only once. The sample taken for sequencing was thymocytes. Receptors were obtained from a human donor.

The rearrangement joins TRBV5-4 to TRBJ2-7; 7 bases are a match to TRBD1. Germline-derived CDR1 and CDR2 are SGHNT and YYREEE (reference sequence). V gave up 4 bases and J gave up 5 bases; unmatched junction bases: 9. The CDR3 spans 14 residues. The CDR3 sequence: CASSAKGGWNEQYF. The CDR3 DNA sequence: TGTGCCAGCAGCGCTAAAGGGGGCTGGAACGAGCAGTACTTC.

The V call is TRBV14, the J call TRBJ1-5; no reliable D call. The germline gives CDR1 SGHDN, CDR2 FVKESK. The CDR3 consists of 16 residues. Between the trimmed V and J ends, which lost 1 base and 3 bases, there was a span of 13 bases. CDR3 sequence (DNA): TGTGCCAGCAGCCAAGTGGACGGATCCCCCAATCAGCCCCAGCATTTT. This sequence encodes CASSQVDGSPNQPQHF.

The chain couples TRBV29-1 to TRBJ2-7; 9 bases agree with TRBD1. V lost 4 bases, J lost 6 bases, and 13 bases stayed unmatched. The germline CDR1 and CDR2 sequences are SQVTM and ANQGSEA. The CDR3 is made up of 15 amino acids. The DNA for the CDR3 is TGCAGCGTTGTCCAGAAGTGGACAGGGGAATTCGAGCAGTACTTC. Translation gives CSVVQKWTGEFEQYF.

The rearrangement links TRBV15 to TRBJ2-3, with D hard to call. Germline assignment: CDR1 LNHNV and CDR2 YYDKDF (reference sequence). Trimming removed 5 bases at V and 8 bases at J, with 11 bases between. The CDR3 extends over 12 amino acids. CDR3 in DNA: TGTGCCACCAGCGACCCAAGCCGTACGCAGTATTTT. Translating gives CATSDPSRTQYF.

V is TRBV28 and J is TRBJ1-1; 7 bases fit TRBD1. In germline, CDR1 is MDHEN, CDR2 SYDVKM. V was clipped by 1 base and J by 3 bases; unmatched bases: 8. This CDR3 is built from 16 residues. The CDR3 loop is CASSLYGSGGDTEAFF. The CDR3, as DNA: TGTGCCAGCAGTTTATATGGTTCAGGGGGGGACACTGAAGCTTTCTTT. The full variable domain, with the rest looked up from reference TRBV28 and TRBJ1-1, is DVKVTQSSRYLVKRTGEKVFLECVQDMDHENMFWYRQDPGLGLRLIYFSYDVKMKEKGDIPEGYSVSREKKERFSLILESASTNQTSMYLCASSLYGSGGDTEAFFGQGTRLTVV.